This T cell receptor (beta chain) was sequenced during a study of blood T cell repertoires in COVID-19. Study-level background: In each case, the material was cDNA or gDNA derived from T cells, B-cell-depleted T cells, or PBMCs.

The table came from immunoSEQ multiplex PCR; TCRdb's copy has only in-frame clones and leaves some out. The sample carries approximately 160,000 clones, 81% recorded once. CDR3 length: 15 amino acids. Germline V CDR1 and CDR2: ENHRY, SYGVKD. V was cut by 0 bases and J by 3 bases, with 12 bases left in between. The rearrangement uses TRBV10-3 and TRBJ2-7; D is ambiguous. This TCR was recovered from a man aged 55 to 70 with active or convalescent COVID-19. The sequenced sample was peripheral blood. The DNA of the CDR3 is TGTGCCATCAGTGAGTCGATCAGTTTCGACTACGAGCAGTACTTC. Translated: CAISESISFDYEQYF.